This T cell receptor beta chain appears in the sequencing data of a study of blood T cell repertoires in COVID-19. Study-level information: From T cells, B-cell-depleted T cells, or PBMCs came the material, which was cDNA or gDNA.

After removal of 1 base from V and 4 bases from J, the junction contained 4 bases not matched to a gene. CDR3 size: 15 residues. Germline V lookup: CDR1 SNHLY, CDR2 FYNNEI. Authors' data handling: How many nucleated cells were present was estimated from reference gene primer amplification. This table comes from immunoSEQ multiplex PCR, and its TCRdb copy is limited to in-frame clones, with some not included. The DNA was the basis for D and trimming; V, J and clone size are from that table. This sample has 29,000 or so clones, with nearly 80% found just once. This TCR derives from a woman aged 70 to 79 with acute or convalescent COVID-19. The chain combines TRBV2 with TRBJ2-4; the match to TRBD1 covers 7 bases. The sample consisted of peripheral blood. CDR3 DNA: TGTGCCAGCAGTGAAGGGGGACAGTGGAAAAACATTCAGTACTTC. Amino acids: CASSEGGQWKNIQYF.